The 22 T cell receptor beta chains below all came from one sample that was sequenced in a study of blood T cell repertoires in COVID-19. Method: immunoSEQ multiplex PCR; TCRdb's copy keeps in-frame clones and lacks some. The sample holds about 150,000 clones, approximately 88% seen once. Sample: PBMCs or T cells enriched from blood (not recorded which). These receptors were collected from a woman aged 25-40 years with acute COVID-19.

CDR3 sequence reads: CASSPDFGTGKSNQPQHF. CDR3 coding DNA: TGTGCCAGCAGCCCCGATTTCGGAACAGGGAAGAGCAATCAGCCCCAGCATTTT. The chain uses TRBV27 and TRBJ1-5; D perhaps matches TRBD1 (6 bases). The ends were cut back, 6 bases at V and 1 base at J, with 22 bases in the middle. This CDR3 contains 18 residues. The germline V gene has CDR1 MNHEY and CDR2 SMNVEV (reference sequence).

This rearrangement joins TRBV2 to TRBJ1-1; 8 nucleotides line up with TRBD1. The germline V gene encodes CDR1 SNHLY and CDR2 FYNNEI. The CDR3 contains 19 residues. The V segment lost 4 bases and the J segment 0 bases; nucleotides outside the gene matches: 16. The CDR3 sequence: CASSGGGTGRRGMNTEAFF. CDR3 sequence (DNA): TGTGCCAGCAGTGGAGGTGGGACAGGTCGAAGGGGAATGAACACTGAAGCTTTCTTT.

The chain employs TRBV10-1 and TRBJ2-5; 8 bases match TRBD1. The germline gives CDR1 WNHNN, CDR2 SYGVQD (reference sequence). The CDR3 is 14 residues long. Trimming removed 8 bases from V and 4 bases from J; junction bases left unmatched: 9. This chain's CDR3 is CASHGGRGRETQYF. In DNA form, the CDR3 reads TGCGCCAGCCATGGGGGCAGGGGGCGAGAGACCCAGTACTTC.

The chain is built from TRBV6-4 and TRBJ2-1; 8 nucleotides align to TRBD2. Germline trimming cut 4 bases from V and 8 bases from J; bases unmatched to any gene: 10. CDR3 size: 15 residues. From germline, CDR1 is MRHNA and CDR2 SNTAGT. The CDR3 sequence: CASSVRAGALDEQFF. In DNA form, the CDR3 reads TGTGCCAGCAGTGTCCGAGCGGGAGCCCTAGATGAGCAGTTCTTC.

The chain couples TRBV11-2 to TRBJ2-7, with D unresolved. V lost 4 bases and J lost 3, with 13 bases in between. Germline V gives CDR1 SGHAT, CDR2 FQNNGV. CDR3 length: 14 residues. The CDR3 nucleotides read TGTGCCAGCAGCTCCAACACGGGTAGCTACGAGCAGTACTTC. It encodes CASSSNTGSYEQYF.

V is TRBV20-1 and J is TRBJ2-5, with D maybe TRBD1 (5 bases). CDR3 length: 14 residues. V lost 3 bases to trimming and J lost 4 bases, with 15 bases between them. CDR1 and CDR2 from the germline V gene are DFQATT and SNEGSKA (reference sequence). The CDR3: CSASLLTRGETQYF. CDR3 DNA: TGCAGTGCTAGTCTCCTAACAAGGGGAGAGACCCAGTACTTC.

This clone showed up just once. The chain joins TRBV28 to TRBJ1-6; 7 bases are a match to TRBD1. Looked up from germline, CDR1 is MDHEN and CDR2 is SYDVKM. This CDR3 contains 15 residues. Germline trimming cut 8 bases from V and 7 bases from J; bases unmatched to any gene: 11. The CDR3 DNA is TGTGCCAGCCTCAGGGTAACAGGGGTAAATTCACCCCTCCACTTT. It specifies CASLRVTGVNSPLHF.

The rearrangement links TRBV11-2 to TRBJ2-1, with a tentative D call TRBD1 (5 bases). CDR3 size: 13 residues. The ends were cut back, 0 bases at V and 13 bases at J, with 13 bases in the middle. Germline V lookup: CDR1 SGHAT, CDR2 FQNNGV. CDR3 amino acids: CASSLEDTKKQFF. The CDR3 nucleotides are TGTGCCAGCAGCTTAGAGGACACCAAGAAACAGTTCTTC.

The chain carries TRBV2 and TRBJ1-4; D not resolved. The CDR3 runs 16 residues. The V end was cut by 3 bases, the J end by 0 bases, with 11 bases between. Germline V gene lookup returns CDR1 SNHLY and CDR2 FYNNEI. The CDR3 DNA sequence: TGTGCCAGCAGTGAGAACAGCCACTCAACTAATGAAAAACTGTTTTTT. This sequence encodes CASSENSHSTNEKLFF.

Here the CDR3 DNA reads TGCGCCAGCAGCGAGGGCAGCTCCTACGAGCAGTACTTC. Residues: CASSEGSSYEQYF. The chain combines TRBV5-1 with TRBJ2-7; D may be TRBD2 (5 bases). The CDR3 runs to 13 residues. V lost 4 bases to trimming and J lost 0 bases, with 8 bases between them. The germline V gene encodes CDR1 SGHRS and CDR2 YFSETQ. The full variable domain, rest sourced from reference TRBV5-1 and TRBJ2-7, is KAGVTQTPRYLIKTRGQQVTLSCSPISGHRSVSWYQQTPGQGLQFLFEYFSETQRNKGNFPGRFSGRQFSNSRSEMNVSTLELGDSALYLCASSEGSSYEQYFGPGTRLTVT.

This rearrangement joins TRBV7-8 to TRBJ2-1; 8 bases match TRBD2. V gave up 1 base and J gave up 8 bases; unmatched junction bases: 7. CDR3 length equals 15 residues. CDR1 and CDR2 from the germline V gene are SGHVS and FQNEAQ. The CDR3 region is CASSLDGRANHEQFF. In DNA, the CDR3 is TGTGCCAGCAGCTTAGACGGGAGGGCCAATCATGAGCAGTTCTTC.

The J gene is TRBJ1-4, the V gene TRBV9; D not resolved. V lost 3 bases, J lost 3 bases, and 12 bases lay in between. Looked up from germline, CDR1 is SGDLS and CDR2 is YYNGEE. CDR3 length equals 15 residues. CDR3 residues: CASSAWSGANEKLFF. The CDR3, as DNA: TGTGCCAGCAGCGCCTGGAGTGGCGCTAATGAAAAACTGTTTTTT.

The chain couples TRBV7-8 to TRBJ1-3; no definite D call. CDR3 length equals 14 residues. Trimming removed 5 bases at V and 1 base at J, with 9 bases between. The germline V gene encodes CDR1 SGHVS and CDR2 FQNEAQ. This CDR3 reads CASSLEASGNTIYF. The DNA of the CDR3 is TGTGCCAGCAGCCTCGAGGCTTCTGGAAACACCATATATTTT.

The rearrangement links TRBV13 to TRBJ2-7; 8 bases align to TRBD2. The germline V gene has CDR1 PRHDT and CDR2 FYEKMQ (reference sequence). The CDR3 totals 14 residues. V lost 4 bases and J lost 3; bases outside the gene matches: 5. The CDR3 nucleotides are TGTGCCAGCAGCTCGACTAGCGCCTACTACGAGCAGTACTTC. This gives the protein CASSSTSAYYEQYF.

V and J are TRBV18 and TRBJ1-1, with TRBD1 identical over 8 bases. CDR3 length equals 15 residues. V lost 1 base to trimming and J lost 5 bases; unmatched junction nucleotides: 6. The germline gives CDR1 KGHSH, CDR2 LQKENI. For the CDR3, the DNA is TGTGCCAGCTCACCACTGACAGGGGATGCGACTGAAGCTTTCTTT. Encoded protein: CASSPLTGDATEAFF. Together with reference TRBV18 and TRBJ1-1, the CDR3 gives the full variable domain: NAGVMQNPRHLVRRRGQEARLRCSPMKGHSHVYWYRQLPEEGLKFMVYLQKENIIDESGMPKERFSAEFPKEGPSILRIQQVVRGDSAAYFCASSPLTGDATEAFFGQGTRLTVV.

The CDR3 nucleotides read TGTGCCAGCGGTTCCGGGACAGGGGACACCGGGGAGCTGTTTTTT. This translates into CASGSGTGDTGELFF. This rearrangement joins TRBV25-1 to TRBJ2-2; 10 bases line up with TRBD1. The CDR3 has 15 residues. V lost 8 bases and J lost 3; bases outside the gene matches: 6. The germline V gene has CDR1 MGHDK and CDR2 SYGVNS.

The CDR3 bases are TGTGCCAGCAGCGTAGCAGACAGCCTGAACCCCCAAGAGACCCAGTACTTC. Protein sequence: CASSVADSLNPQETQYF. The chain links TRBV9 to TRBJ2-5; weak D call: TRBD1 (5 bases). V was clipped by 0 bases and J by 1 base, with 16 bases between them. CDR1 and CDR2 (germline): SGDLS, YYNGEE. The CDR3 covers 17 residues.

The rearrangement uses TRBV7-9 and TRBJ2-1; D may be TRBD2 (6 bases). Looked up from germline, CDR1 is SEHNR and CDR2 is FQNEAQ (reference sequence). V dropped 1 base and J dropped 4 bases, with 11 bases sitting between them. The CDR3 contains 15 residues. CDR3 residues: CASSLVADPYNEQFF. Written as DNA, the CDR3 is TGTGCCAGCAGCTTAGTAGCGGACCCATACAATGAGCAGTTCTTC.

V and J are TRBV30 and TRBJ2-2; 8 bases match TRBD1. After removal of 0 bases from V and 6 bases from J, the junction contained 6 bases not matched to a gene. Germline V lookup: CDR1 GTSNPN, CDR2 SVGIG (reference sequence). This CDR3 contains 15 residues. CDR3 protein: CAWSVNRGFPGELFF. The CDR3, as DNA: TGTGCCTGGAGTGTAAACAGGGGGTTTCCCGGGGAGCTGTTTTTT. The entire variable domain, with the rest obtained from reference TRBV30 and TRBJ2-2, is as follows: SQTIHQWPATLVQPVGSPLSLECTVEGTSNPNLYWYRQAAGRGLQLLFYSVGIGQISSEVPQNLSASRPQDRQFILSSKKLLLSDSGFYLCAWSVNRGFPGELFFGEGSRLTVL.

V and J are TRBV4-3 and TRBJ2-3; TRBD2 aligns across 12 bases. The CDR3 sequence is 18 residues long. The germline gives CDR1 LGHNA, CDR2 YSLEER. After removal of 4 bases from V and 1 base from J, the junction contained 9 bases not matched to a gene. CDR3 nucleotides: TGCGCCAGCAGCCTAAGACTAGCGGGAGTGGGGCGCACAGATACGCAGTATTTT. Translation: CASSLRLAGVGRTDTQYF.

V and J are TRBV30 and TRBJ2-1; TRBD1 is a possible D gene (6 bases). This CDR3 region has 14 residues. V was clipped by 3 bases and J by 2 bases, with 11 bases between them. Per the germline V gene, CDR1 is GTSNPN and CDR2 is SVGIG (reference sequence). The CDR3 region is CAWRGASAYNEQFF. Here the CDR3 DNA reads TGTGCCTGGAGGGGGGCCTCCGCCTACAATGAGCAGTTCTTC.

As concerns this clone: Other DNA sequences within the sample encode an identical CDR3. The chain joins TRBV5-1 to TRBJ1-1; the match to TRBD1 covers 8 bases. Germline CDR1 is SGHRS and CDR2 is YFSETQ. Unmatched junction bases numbered 2, after V lost 0 bases and J lost 1 base. The CDR3 loop spans 15 amino acids. CDR3 sequence (DNA): TGCGCCAGCAGCTTGGGGCAGGGGGCGAACACTGAAGCTTTCTTT. Encoded protein: CASSLGQGANTEAFF. The whole variable domain, remainder taken from reference TRBV5-1 and TRBJ1-1, is KAGVTQTPRYLIKTRGQQVTLSCSPISGHRSVSWYQQTPGQGLQFLFEYFSETQRNKGNFPGRFSGRQFSNSRSEMNVSTLELGDSALYLCASSLGQGANTEAFFGQGTRLTVV.